The rows below give T cell receptor beta chains drawn from one sample of a study of cytomegalovirus exposure and HLA in healthy donors. Clones were sequenced by immunoSEQ multiplex PCR, and TCRdb holds only the in-frame ones, with some missing. Seen here are approximately 190,000 clones, about 89% observed once, and the top ten hold over 1%. Material: PBMCs. The receptors come from a man younger than 40 in good health and CMV-seronegative. Both conserved end residues are part of each CDR3. Fields, in order: D gene, V gene, J gene, clone size, CDR3 DNA, CDR3 protein. A D gene is named only where the DNA matches it firmly. Size is stated for part of the rows, as once, few or many counts, or as a class when the clone is expanded.

d_gene: .
v_gene: TRBV5-4
j_gene: TRBJ2-7
abundance: .
CDR3nt: TGTGCCAGCAGCTTCAGCGCAGGGAACTCCTACGAGCAGTACTTC
CDR3aa: CASSFSAGNSYEQYF

d_gene: TRBD1
v_gene: TRBV4-1
j_gene: TRBJ2-7
abundance: few
CDR3nt: TGCGCCAGCAGCCCACAAGGACAGGGGGCGCGAAAGCACTTC
CDR3aa: CASSPQGQGARKHF

d_gene: TRBD1
v_gene: TRBV2
j_gene: TRBJ1-2
abundance: .
CDR3nt: TGTGCCAGCAGTCAGAGGACAGGGAGGATTAACTATGGCTACACCTTC
CDR3aa: CASSQRTGRINYGYTF

d_gene: .
v_gene: TRBV7-9
j_gene: TRBJ1-5
abundance: once
CDR3nt: TGTGCCAGCAGCCCCCGCAGGTTCTGGAGGGAGAATCAGCCCCAGCATTTT
CDR3aa: CASSPRRFWRENQPQHF

d_gene: TRBD1
v_gene: TRBV19
j_gene: TRBJ1-4
abundance: .
CDR3nt: TGTGCCAGTAGTAGTACAGGGGGGTTTGAAAAACTGTTTTTT
CDR3aa: CASSSTGGFEKLFF

d_gene: .
v_gene: TRBV7-8
j_gene: TRBJ1-1
abundance: .
CDR3nt: TGTGCCAGCAGCTCGACCCTCAGGGGACCGCACACTGAAGCTTTCTTT
CDR3aa: CASSSTLRGPHTEAFF

d_gene: TRBD2
v_gene: TRBV13
j_gene: TRBJ2-1
abundance: .
CDR3nt: TGTGCCAGCAGCTCCGGACTAGCGGAATACAATGAGCAGTTCTTC
CDR3aa: CASSSGLAEYNEQFF

d_gene: .
v_gene: TRBV7-8
j_gene: TRBJ2-7
abundance: .
CDR3nt: TGTGCCAGCAGCCAGGGACAAGTCTACGAGCAGTACTTC
CDR3aa: CASSQGQVYEQYF

d_gene: .
v_gene: TRBV2
j_gene: TRBJ2-4
abundance: few
CDR3nt: TGTGCCAGCAGAGCGACTTGGAACATTCAGTACTTC
CDR3aa: CASRATWNIQYF

d_gene: TRBD2
v_gene: TRBV13
j_gene: TRBJ2-3
abundance: .
CDR3nt: TGTGCCAGCAGCTTAGTTGGGACTAGCGATACGCAGTATTTT
CDR3aa: CASSLVGTSDTQYF

d_gene: .
v_gene: TRBV6-6
j_gene: TRBJ2-1
abundance: .
CDR3nt: TGTGCCAGCAGTTACGGCAGGGCTCACTACAATGAGCAGTTCTTC
CDR3aa: CASSYGRAHYNEQFF